Listed below are T cell receptor beta chains from one sample, sequenced in a study of identifying expanded T cells in peripheral blood. Sequencing was performed with immunoSEQ multiplex PCR; in TCRdb, only in-frame clones are kept and a portion is missing. The data show 84,000 or so clones, approximately 89% seen once. The sample taken for sequencing was blood. Receptors were obtained from a person between 18 and 69 years old in good health. Both conserved end residues are trimmed from each CDR3. The order of the fields is J gene, CDR3 length, V gene, CDR3 protein.

J: TRBJ1-4; length: 10; V: TRBV19; CDR3: ASSMLSEKLF
J: TRBJ1-2; length: 12; V: TRBV6-5; CDR3: ASSLTGKNYGYT
J: TRBJ1-4; length: 14; V: TRBV11-2; CDR3: ASSLDHNDGLEKLF
J: TRBJ1-6; length: 12; V: TRBV7-2; CDR3: ASSFRTENSPLH
J: TRBJ2-7; length: 17; V: TRBV7-3; CDR3: ASSLMGLAGGSPSYEQY
J: TRBJ2-7; length: 10; V: TRBV9; CDR3: ASSGTPGEQY
J: TRBJ1-1; length: 12; V: TRBV7-2; CDR3: ASSSMAQNTEAF
J: TRBJ2-2; length: 13; V: TRBV7-7; CDR3: ASSSGLAGNGELF
J: TRBJ1-1; length: 12; V: TRBV5-1; CDR3: ASSFSPGDPEAF
J: TRBJ2-5; length: 13; V: TRBV21-1; CDR3: ASSKARSGGETQY
J: TRBJ2-2; length: 12; V: TRBV5-1; CDR3: ASSGGQQTGELF
J: TRBJ2-7; length: 12; V: TRBV19; CDR3: ASSIEVSSYEQY
J: TRBJ2-7; length: 13; V: TRBV5-5; CDR3: ASSLVGGGSYEQY
J: TRBJ1-3; length: 13; V: TRBV11-2; CDR3: ASSLERTVGNTIY
J: TRBJ2-7; length: 13; V: TRBV13; CDR3: ASSLPSTSGYEQY
J: TRBJ2-2; length: 11; V: TRBV11-3; CDR3: ASSLGGTGELF
J: TRBJ1-1; length: 12; V: TRBV5-1; CDR3: ASSLLTGNTEAF
J: TRBJ2-7; length: 14; V: TRBV7-2; CDR3: ASSALGEREGGEQY
J: TRBJ1-2; length: 13; V: TRBV28; CDR3: ASSLRKGGAEGYT
J: TRBJ1-1; length: 11; V: TRBV15; CDR3: ATSRVKQDEAF
J: TRBJ1-5; length: 15; V: TRBV7-2; CDR3: ASSLDRGAGSNQPQH
J: TRBJ2-7; length: 11; V: TRBV5-1; CDR3: ASSLGPTYEQY
J: TRBJ2-3; length: 12; V: TRBV6-1; CDR3: ASSDGGGTDTQY